This entry lists 8 T cell receptor beta chains sequenced from one sample in a study of beta chain features in type 1 diabetes. TCRB transcripts that were expressed got sequenced, as all of the isolated RNA had been reverse transcribed. Method: immunoSEQ multiplex PCR; TCRdb's copy keeps in-frame clones and lacks some. Found here are 810,000 or so clones, roughly 17% of them singletons; the top ten hold 0.02% to 0.03%. The material sequenced was naive CD4+ T cells from blood. These receptor sequences come from a woman younger than 35 in good health.

The rearrangement uses TRBV6-5 and TRBJ2-1; D possibly corresponds to TRBD1 (7 bases). Deletions cut 5 bases from V and 4 bases from J, with 15 bases between. This CDR3 has 15 residues. Germline loops: CDR1 MNHEY, CDR2 SVGAGI. The CDR3 sequence: CASSHPQGGYNEQFF. In DNA form, the CDR3 reads TGTGCCAGCAGTCACCCTCAGGGGGGATACAATGAGCAGTTCTTC.

This clone was seen more than once but under ten times. J is TRBJ1-1 and V is TRBV7-9, with a possible D match to TRBD1 (5 bases). V shed 0 bases and J shed 1 base, with 9 bases lying between them. Germline CDR1 reads SEHNR; CDR2 reads FQNEAQ (reference sequence). The CDR3 spans 15 residues. The DNA of the CDR3 is TGTGCCAGCAGCTTAGCGACAGCCAAGAACACTGAAGCTTTCTTT. Translating gives CASSLATAKNTEAFF.

This clone appeared once. The chain uses TRBV11-2 and TRBJ2-6, with D unresolved. CDR1 and CDR2 from the germline V gene are SGHAT and FQNNGV. V lost 5 bases and J lost 1, with 15 bases in between. The CDR3 runs 17 residues. The CDR3 DNA reads TGTGCCAGCAGCCCCGTCAGGCGGCTTTCTGGGGCCAACGTCCTGACTTTC. It encodes CASSPVRRLSGANVLTF.

V and J are TRBV27 and TRBJ1-1; D is undetermined. The CDR3 extends over 13 amino acids. Trimming left V 5 bases short and J 1 base short, with 8 bases between. CDR1 is MNHEY, CDR2 SMNVEV, per germline (reference sequence). The CDR3 here is CASSHLENTEAFF. For the CDR3, the DNA is TGTGCCAGCAGTCACCTGGAGAACACTGAAGCTTTCTTT.

This chain uses TRBV19 with TRBJ2-5; possibly TRBD2 for D (6 bases). This CDR3 contains 17 residues. The germline gives CDR1 LNHDA, CDR2 SQIVND (reference sequence). V was clipped by 5 bases and J by 3 bases, with 22 bases between them. In nucleotides, the CDR3 is TGTGCCAGTAGTCTCCAGGGAACAGGCGGGAAAAAAGAGACCCAGTACTTC. The encoded protein is CASSLQGTGGKKETQYF.

Note on this clone: One end of the junction does not line up with germline, which may come from a read error. J is TRBJ1-4 and V is TRBV6-4; D uncertain. This CDR3 is 10 amino acids long. Germline CDR1 MRHNA, CDR2 SNTAGT. CDR3: CASSDREKVF. Written as DNA, the CDR3 is TGTGCCAGCAGTGACAGGGAAAAGGTTTTT.

This clone was detected only a few times. This chain joins TRBV15 and TRBJ2-1; D not resolved. This CDR3 has 14 residues. V gave up 8 bases and J gave up 5 bases, with 16 bases separating them. The V gene's germline CDR1 is LNHNV and CDR2 YYDKDF (reference sequence). Written as DNA, the CDR3 is TGTGCCACCCAAGACCCCAAGAGAAACAATGAGCAGTTCTTC. Protein product: CATQDPKRNNEQFF. Filled out from reference TRBV15 and TRBJ2-1, the complete variable domain reads DAMVIQNPRYQVTQFGKPVTLSCSQTLNHNVMYWYQQKSSQAPKLLFHYYDKDFNNEADTPDNFQSRRPNTSFCFLDIRSPGLGDTAMYLCATQDPKRNNEQFFGPGTRLTVL.

The chain combines TRBV7-9 with TRBJ2-3; D remains unclear. The V end was cut by 7 bases, the J end by 6 bases, with 14 bases between. Germline CDR1 and CDR2: SEHNR and FQNEAQ (reference sequence). CDR3 length: 13 amino acids. CDR3 nucleotides: TGTGCCAGCATCGACCAACCAACGGATACGCAGTATTTT. Translated, it gives CASIDQPTDTQYF.